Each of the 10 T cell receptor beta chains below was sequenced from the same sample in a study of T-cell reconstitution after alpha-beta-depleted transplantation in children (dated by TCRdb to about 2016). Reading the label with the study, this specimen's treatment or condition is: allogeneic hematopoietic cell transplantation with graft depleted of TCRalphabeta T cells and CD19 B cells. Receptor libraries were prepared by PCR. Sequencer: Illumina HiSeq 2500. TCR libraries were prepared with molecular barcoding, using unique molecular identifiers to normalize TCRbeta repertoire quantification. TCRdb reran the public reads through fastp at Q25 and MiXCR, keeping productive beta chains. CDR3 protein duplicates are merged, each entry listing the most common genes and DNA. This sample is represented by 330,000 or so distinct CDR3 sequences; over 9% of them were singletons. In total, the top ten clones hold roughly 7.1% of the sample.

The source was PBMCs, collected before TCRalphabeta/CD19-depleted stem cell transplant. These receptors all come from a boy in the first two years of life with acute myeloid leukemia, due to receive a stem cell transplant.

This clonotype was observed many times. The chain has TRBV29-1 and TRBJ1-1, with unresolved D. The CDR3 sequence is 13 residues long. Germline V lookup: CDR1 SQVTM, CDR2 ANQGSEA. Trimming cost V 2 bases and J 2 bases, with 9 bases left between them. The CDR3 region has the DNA TGCAGCGTTGAACCGTCCCTTAACACTGAAGCTTTCTTT. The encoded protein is CSVEPSLNTEAFF. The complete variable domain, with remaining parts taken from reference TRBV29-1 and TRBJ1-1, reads SAVISQKPSRDICQRGTSLTIQCQVDSQVTMMFWYRQQPGQSLTLIATANQGSEATYESGFVIDKFPISRPNLTFSTLTVSNMSPEDSSIYLCSVEPSLNTEAFFGQGTRLTVV.

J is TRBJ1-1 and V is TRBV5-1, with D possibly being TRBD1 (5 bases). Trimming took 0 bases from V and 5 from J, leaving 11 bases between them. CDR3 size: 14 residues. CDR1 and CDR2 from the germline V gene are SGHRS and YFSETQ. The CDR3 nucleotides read TGCGCCAGCAGCTTGGGTCCGGGACTTACTGAAGCTTTCTTT. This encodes CASSLGPGLTEAFF.

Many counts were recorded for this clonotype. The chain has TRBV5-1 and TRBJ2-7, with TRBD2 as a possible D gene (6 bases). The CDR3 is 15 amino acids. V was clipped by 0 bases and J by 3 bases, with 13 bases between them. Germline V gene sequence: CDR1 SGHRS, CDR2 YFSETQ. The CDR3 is CASSLVEGGDYEQYF. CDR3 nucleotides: TGCGCCAGCAGCTTGGTCGAGGGAGGAGACTACGAGCAGTACTTC. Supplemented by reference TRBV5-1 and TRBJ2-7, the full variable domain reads KAGVTQTPRYLIKTRGQQVTLSCSPISGHRSVSWYQQTPGQGLQFLFEYFSETQRNKGNFPGRFSGRQFSNSRSEMNVSTLELGDSALYLCASSLVEGGDYEQYFGPGTRLTVT.

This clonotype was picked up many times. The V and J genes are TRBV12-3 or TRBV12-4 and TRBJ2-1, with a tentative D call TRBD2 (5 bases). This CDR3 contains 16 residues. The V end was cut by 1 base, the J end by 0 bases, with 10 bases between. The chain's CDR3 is CASSLGRTASYNEQFF. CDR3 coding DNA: TGTGCCAGCAGTTTAGGGAGGACGGCCTCCTACAATGAGCAGTTCTTC.

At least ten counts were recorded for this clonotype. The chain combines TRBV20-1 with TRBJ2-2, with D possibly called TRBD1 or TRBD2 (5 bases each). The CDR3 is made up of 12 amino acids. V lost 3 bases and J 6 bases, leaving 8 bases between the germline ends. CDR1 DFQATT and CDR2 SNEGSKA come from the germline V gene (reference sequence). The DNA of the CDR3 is TGCAGTGCTAGGCAGGGAGCCGGGGAGCTGTTTTTT. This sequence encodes CSARQGAGELFF.

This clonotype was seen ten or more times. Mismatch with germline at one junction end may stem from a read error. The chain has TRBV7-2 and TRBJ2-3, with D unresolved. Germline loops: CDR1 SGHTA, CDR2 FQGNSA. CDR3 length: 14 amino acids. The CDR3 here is CASSASKYTYTQYF. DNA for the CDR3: TGTGCCAGCAGCGCCTCTAAGTACACATATACGCAGTATTTT.

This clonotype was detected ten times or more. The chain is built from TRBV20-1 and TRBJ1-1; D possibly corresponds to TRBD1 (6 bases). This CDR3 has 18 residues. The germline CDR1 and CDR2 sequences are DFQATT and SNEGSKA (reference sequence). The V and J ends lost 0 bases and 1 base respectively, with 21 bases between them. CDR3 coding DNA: TGCAGTGCTAGAGAAAGGCCCGTGGGGGGGCCGGCGAACACTGAAGCTTTCTTT. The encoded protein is CSARERPVGGPANTEAFF.

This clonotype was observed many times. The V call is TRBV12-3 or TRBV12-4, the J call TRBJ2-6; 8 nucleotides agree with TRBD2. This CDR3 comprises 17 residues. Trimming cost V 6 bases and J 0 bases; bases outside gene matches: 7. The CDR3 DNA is TGTGCCAGCAGCCCCAGCGGGAGAGGCTCTGGGGCCAACGTCCTGACTTTC. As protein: CASSPSGRGSGANVLTF.

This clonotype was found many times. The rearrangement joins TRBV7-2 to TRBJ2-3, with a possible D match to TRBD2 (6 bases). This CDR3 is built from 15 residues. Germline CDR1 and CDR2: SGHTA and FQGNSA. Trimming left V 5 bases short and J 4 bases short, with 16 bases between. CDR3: CASSVTRRGADTQYF. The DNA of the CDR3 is TGTGCCAGCAGCGTGACTAGAAGGGGTGCAGATACGCAGTATTTT.

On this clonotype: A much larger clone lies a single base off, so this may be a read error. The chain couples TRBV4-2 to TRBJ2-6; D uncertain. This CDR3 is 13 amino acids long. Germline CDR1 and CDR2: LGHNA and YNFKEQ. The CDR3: CASSESGPNVLTF. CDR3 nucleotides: TGTGCCAGCAGTGAATCTGGGCCCAACGTCCTGACTTTC.